The clone carrying this TCR beta chain came up a few times. Its specificity is unknown. The sample comes from a study of beta chain features in type 1 diabetes. The V and J ends lost 5 bases and 5 bases, in that order; junction bases with no gene match: 6. The CDR3 loop spans 16 amino acids. CDR1 and CDR2 (germline): SEHNR, FQNEAQ (reference sequence). One heparinised blood draw averaging roughly 100 mL was given by each donor. Expressed TCRB transcripts got sequenced, as all isolated RNA was reverse transcribed. TCRdb's copy holds only in-frame clones and misses some; the assay was immunoSEQ multiplex PCR. Altogether some 400,000 clones are present, approximately 16% being singletons, with the ten largest covering 0.019%. Study-wide results and caveats: Type 1 diabetes patients had TCRB CDR3s that were shorter (moderately but significantly so) in all four CD4+ subsets.

The chain is built from TRBV7-9 and TRBJ2-1; 13 positions match TRBD2. This receptor was taken from a woman aged 18-30 years in good health. Sequenced input: naive CD4+ T cells from blood. CDR3 bases: TGTGCCAGCAGCGGAACTAGCGGGAGGGCCCACAATGAGCAGTTCTTC. This encodes CASSGTSGRAHNEQFF.